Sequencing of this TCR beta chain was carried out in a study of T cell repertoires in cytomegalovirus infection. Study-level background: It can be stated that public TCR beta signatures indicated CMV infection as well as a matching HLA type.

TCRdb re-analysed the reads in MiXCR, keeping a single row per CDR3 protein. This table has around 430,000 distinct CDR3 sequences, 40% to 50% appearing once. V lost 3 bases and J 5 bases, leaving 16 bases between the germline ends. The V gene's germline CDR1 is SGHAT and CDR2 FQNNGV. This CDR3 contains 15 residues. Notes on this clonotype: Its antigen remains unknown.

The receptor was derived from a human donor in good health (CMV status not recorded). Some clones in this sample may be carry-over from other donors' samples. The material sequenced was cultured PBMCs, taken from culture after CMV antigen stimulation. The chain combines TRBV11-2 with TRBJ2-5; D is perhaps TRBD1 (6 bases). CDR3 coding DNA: TGTGCCAGCAGCTTCCCTTCCAGGGGTACTGAGACCCAGTACTTC. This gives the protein CASSFPSRGTETQYF.